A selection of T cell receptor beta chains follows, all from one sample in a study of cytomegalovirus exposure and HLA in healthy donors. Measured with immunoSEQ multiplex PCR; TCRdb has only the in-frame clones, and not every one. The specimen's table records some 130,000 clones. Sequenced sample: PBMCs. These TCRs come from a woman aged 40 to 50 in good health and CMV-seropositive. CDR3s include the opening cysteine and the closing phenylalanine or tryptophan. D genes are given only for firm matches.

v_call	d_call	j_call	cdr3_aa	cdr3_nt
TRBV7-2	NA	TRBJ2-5	CASSYSSNTETQYF	TGTGCCAGCAGCTATTCTAGTAACACCGAGACCCAGTACTTC
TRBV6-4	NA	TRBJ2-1	CASSVFQGNEQFF	TGTGCCAGCAGTGTTTTCCAGGGGAATGAGCAGTTCTTC
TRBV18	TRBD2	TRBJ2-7	CASSRASGRNEQYF	TGTGCCAGCTCACGGGCTAGCGGGAGGAACGAGCAGTACTTC
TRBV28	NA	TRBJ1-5	CASSLKDGGDQPQHF	TGTGCCAGCAGTTTAAAGGATGGGGGCGATCAGCCCCAGCATTTT
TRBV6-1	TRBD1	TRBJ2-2	CASSATGIGELFF	TGTGCCAGCAGCGCGACAGGGATCGGGGAGCTGTTTTTT
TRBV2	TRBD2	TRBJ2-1	CASSPSSGGRNEQFF	TGTGCCAGCAGTCCTTCTAGCGGGGGGAGGAATGAGCAGTTCTTC
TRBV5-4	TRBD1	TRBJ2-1	CASSEGTGGYNEQFF	TGTGCCAGCAGCGAGGGGACAGGAGGGTACAATGAGCAGTTCTTC
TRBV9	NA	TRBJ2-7	CASSGRLSSYEQYF	TGTGCCAGCAGCGGTAGACTTAGCTCCTACGAGCAGTACTTC
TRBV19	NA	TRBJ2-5	CASSIYAVGETQYF	TGTGCCAGTAGTATCTATGCGGTTGGAGAGACCCAGTACTTC
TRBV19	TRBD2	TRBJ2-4	CASSIGLAGAGNIQYF	TGTGCCAGTAGTATAGGACTAGCGGGAGCAGGCAACATTCAGTACTTC
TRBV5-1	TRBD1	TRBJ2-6	CASSLVRIWDRAAGANVLTF	TGCGCCAGCAGCTTGGTCCGCATTTGGGACAGGGCGGCTGGGGCCAACGTCCTGACTTTC
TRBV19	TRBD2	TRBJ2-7	CASSSPGLAGGDEQYF	TGTGCCAGTAGCTCGCCCGGACTAGCGGGAGGGGACGAGCAGTACTTC
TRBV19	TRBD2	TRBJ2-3	CASTGTSGTPDTQYF	TGTGCCAGTACCGGAACTAGCGGGACTCCAGATACGCAGTATTTT
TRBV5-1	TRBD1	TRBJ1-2	CASSPRTGGHYGYTF	TGCGCCAGCAGCCCAAGGACAGGGGGGCACTATGGCTACACCTTC
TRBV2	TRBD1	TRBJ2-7	CASSEYRGSYEQYF	TGTGCCAGCAGTGAGTACAGGGGATCCTACGAGCAGTACTTC
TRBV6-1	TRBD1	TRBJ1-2	CANSDGQGSYYGYTF	TGTGCCAACAGTGACGGACAGGGATCTTACTATGGCTACACCTTC
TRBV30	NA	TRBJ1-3	CAWSVGDIGNTIYF	TGTGCCTGGAGTGTGGGGGACATCGGAAACACCATATATTTT
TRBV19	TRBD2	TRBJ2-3	CASSTTGTTLREQYF	TGTGCCAGTAGTACGACCGGGACTACCCTTCGGGAGCAGTATTTT
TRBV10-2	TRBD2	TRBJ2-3	CASRVAGSTDTQYF	TGCGCCAGCAGGGTAGCGGGTAGCACAGATACGCAGTATTTT
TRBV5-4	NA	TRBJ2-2	CASSLAERGGGELFF	TGTGCCAGCAGCTTGGCCGAAAGGGGCGGCGGGGAGCTGTTTTTT
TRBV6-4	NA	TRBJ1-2	CARWARGWYGYTF	TGTGCCAGATGGGCGCGGGGGTGGTATGGCTACACCTTC
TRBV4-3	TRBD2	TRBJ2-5	CASSQDISGSRETQYF	TGCGCCAGCAGCCAAGACATAAGCGGGAGTAGAGAGACCCAGTACTTC
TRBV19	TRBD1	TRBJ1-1	CASSSTGTGRAFF	TGTGCCAGTAGTTCGACCGGGACAGGGCGAGCTTTCTTT
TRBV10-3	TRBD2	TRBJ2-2	CAIRDSGLNTGELFF	TGTGCCATCAGGGATAGCGGGTTGAACACCGGGGAGCTGTTTTTT
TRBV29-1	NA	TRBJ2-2	CSVEDGSTGAGELFF	TGCAGCGTTGAAGATGGGAGCACTGGCGCCGGGGAGCTGTTTTTT
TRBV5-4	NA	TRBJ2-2	CASSSAQGRTGELFF	TGTGCCAGCAGCTCCGCCCAGGGGAGAACCGGGGAGCTGTTTTTT
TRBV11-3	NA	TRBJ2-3	CASSLAKTGDTQYF	TGTGCCAGCAGCTTAGCTAAGACGGGAGATACGCAGTATTTT
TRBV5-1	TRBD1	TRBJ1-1	CASSSGQGYMNTEAFF	TGCGCCAGCAGCTCAGGACAGGGCTACATGAACACTGAAGCTTTCTTT
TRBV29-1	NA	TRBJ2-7	CSVFRDKADEQYF	TGCAGCGTTTTCCGGGACAAAGCCGACGAGCAGTACTTC
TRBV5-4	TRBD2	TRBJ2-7	CASSPRGGVTYEQYF	TGTGCCAGCAGCCCCCGGGGAGGGGTGACCTACGAGCAGTACTTC
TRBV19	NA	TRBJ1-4	CASSIKRNEKLFF	TGTGCCAGTAGTATAAAGCGTAATGAAAAACTGTTTTTT
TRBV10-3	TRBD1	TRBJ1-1	CAITQGQGYTEAFF	TGTGCCATCACCCAGGGACAGGGGTACACTGAAGCTTTCTTT
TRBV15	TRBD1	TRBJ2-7	CATSRAGTGVYEQYF	TGTGCCACCAGCAGAGCCGGGACAGGGGTGTACGAGCAGTACTTC
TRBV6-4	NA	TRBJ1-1	CASKRDTTLNTEAFF	TGTGCCAGCAAGCGGGACACTACTTTGAACACTGAAGCTTTCTTT
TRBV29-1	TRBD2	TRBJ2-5	CSGKRGGETQYF	TGCAGCGGGAAGCGGGGGGGCGAGACCCAGTACTTC
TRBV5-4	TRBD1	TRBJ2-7	CASSPGQGSYEQYF	TGTGCCAGCAGCCCCGGACAGGGGTCATACGAGCAGTACTTC
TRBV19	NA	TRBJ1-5	CASFEGGHQPQHF	TGTGCCAGTTTCGAGGGAGGCCATCAGCCCCAGCATTTT